This TCR beta chain was documented in a study of STAT3 mutations in large granular lymphocyte leukemia. For this clone: The antigen is not known.

Clones were read by immunoSEQ multiplex PCR, and TCRdb kept only the in-frame ones, dropping some. The repertoire consists of approximately 8,000 clones, with roughly 91% occurring once and the leading ten covering roughly four fifths. Germline trimming cut 8 bases from V and 2 bases from J; bases unmatched to any gene: 11. The CDR3 is 14 residues long. Germline assignment: CDR1 SQVTM and CDR2 ANQGSEA. General study points: After therapy, about 35% of the 18 patients switched clonotypes, all new clones STAT3 wild type. No sample exists from the first appearance of each clone. In T-cell large granular lymphocyte leukemia, about half of patients showed multiple immunodominant subclonotypes.

Sequencing input: peripheral blood mononuclear cells. The TCR sequence derives from a man aged 80 or over with T-cell large granular lymphocyte leukemia. Some clones in this sample may be carry-over from other donors' samples. The chain has TRBV29-1 and TRBJ2-5; TRBD2 matches at 7 bases. CDR3 sequence: CSSRGRAVQETQYF. As DNA, the CDR3 is TGCAGCTCGCGGGGGAGAGCCGTTCAAGAGACCCAGTACTTC. The full variable domain, its missing parts supplied by reference TRBV29-1 and TRBJ2-5, is SAVISQKPSRDICQRGTSLTIQCQVDSQVTMMFWYRQQPGQSLTLIATANQGSEATYESGFVIDKFPISRPNLTFSTLTVSNMSPEDSSIYLCSSRGRAVQETQYFGPGTRLLVL.